A selection of T cell receptor beta chains follows, all from one sample in a study of PD-1 blockade in classical Hodgkin lymphoma. Produced via immunoSEQ multiplex PCR; TCRdb's table is partial and in-frame only. The data contain approximately 84,000 clones, 83% of them singletons. Sequencing was performed on peripheral blood mononuclear cells (PBMCs), taken before the fourth cycle of nivolumab. The origin of the receptors is a human donor with classical Hodgkin lymphoma. Each CDR3 is given with its conserved first and last residue. The D gene is left open where the match is weak. Clone sizes are given selectively: once, few, many, or a class where the clone is expanded.

V gene	CDR3 length	J gene	clone size	D gene	CDR3 protein	CDR3 DNA
TRBV10-3	14	TRBJ1-5	many	NA	CAISESHSNQPQHF	TGTGCCATCAGTGAGTCCCATAGCAATCAGCCCCAGCATTTT
TRBV19	13	TRBJ1-2	NA	NA	CASSENSPVGYTF	TGTGCCAGTAGTGAGAACAGCCCGGTGGGCTACACCTTC
TRBV28	12	TRBJ2-1	NA	NA	CASSLSHNEQFF	TGTGCCAGCAGTTTATCCCACAATGAGCAGTTCTTC
TRBV28	17	TRBJ2-4	once	TRBD1	CASSPTGPGTGLRIQYF	TGTGCCAGCAGTCCTACGGGCCCAGGGACAGGTTTGCGCATTCAGTACTTC
TRBV2	13	TRBJ2-1	NA	NA	CASRPDYNNEQFF	TGTGCCAGCAGACCGGACTACAACAATGAGCAGTTCTTC
TRBV18	13	TRBJ1-1	once	TRBD1	CASSPRDREKAFF	TGTGCCAGCTCACCCCGGGACAGGGAAAAAGCTTTCTTT
TRBV5-1	15	TRBJ1-1	NA	TRBD1	CASSSLPGTDTEAFF	TGCGCCAGCAGCTCCCTCCCCGGGACAGACACTGAAGCTTTCTTT
TRBV28	16	TRBJ2-1	NA	TRBD2	CASSSPSGRGYNEQFF	TGTGCCAGCAGCAGTCCTAGCGGGAGAGGATACAATGAGCAGTTCTTC
TRBV5-6	12	TRBJ2-7	NA	NA	CASSLQGYEQYF	TGTGCCAGCAGCTTACAGGGCTACGAGCAGTACTTC
TRBV9	15	TRBJ2-7	NA	TRBD2	CASSVVPAGIGEQYF	TGTGCCAGCAGCGTAGTTCCAGCGGGAATAGGCGAGCAGTACTTC
TRBV10-2	14	TRBJ2-7	NA	TRBD2	CASNGLAGGGEQYF	TGCGCCAGCAATGGACTAGCGGGTGGGGGGGAGCAGTACTTC
TRBV10-3	16	TRBJ2-2	NA	TRBD2	CAISDGLAGWGGELFF	TGTGCCATCAGTGACGGTCTAGCGGGATGGGGCGGGGAGCTGTTTTTT
TRBV19	14	TRBJ2-2	NA	TRBD1	CASSKGADTGELFF	TGTGCCAGTAGTAAGGGGGCGGACACCGGGGAGCTGTTTTTT
TRBV5-1	14	TRBJ1-1	NA	TRBD1	CASSDRGREKEAFF	TGCGCCAGCTCTGACAGGGGGCGAGAGAAAGAAGCTTTCTTT
TRBV27	15	TRBJ2-1	NA	TRBD2	CASRTSGRFYNEQFF	TGTGCCAGCAGAACTAGCGGGAGATTCTACAATGAGCAGTTCTTC
TRBV9	12	TRBJ2-1	NA	NA	CASSVGEREQFF	TGTGCCAGCAGCGTAGGTGAGCGAGAGCAGTTCTTC
TRBV5-1	20	TRBJ2-1	NA	NA	CASSLETPGRLTPSYNEQFF	TGCGCCAGCAGCTTGGAAACCCCAGGGAGGCTTACCCCATCCTACAATGAGCAGTTCTTC
TRBV28	15	TRBJ2-7	NA	NA	CASSSPPPGGLEQYF	TGTGCCAGCAGTTCTCCCCCCCCCGGGGGCCTCGAGCAGTACTTC
TRBV28	16	TRBJ1-3	NA	NA	CASSFIGVSSGNTIYF	TGTGCCAGCAGTTTCATCGGGGTTAGCTCTGGAAACACCATATATTTT
TRBV7-9	12	TRBJ2-7	few	NA	CASSLAGEEQYF	TGTGCCAGCAGCTTAGCTGGGGAGGAGCAGTACTTC
TRBV5-1	15	TRBJ1-3	NA	NA	CASSLGPGPGNTIYF	TGCGCCAGCAGCTTGGGGCCAGGTCCTGGAAACACCATATATTTT
TRBV5-1	15	TRBJ2-2	NA	TRBD1	CASSYRQGRTGELFF	TGCGCCAGCAGCTACCGACAGGGTCGTACCGGGGAGCTGTTTTTT
TRBV10-3	11	TRBJ2-1	NA	NA	CAISGGAEQFF	TGTGCCATCAGTGGGGGGGCTGAGCAGTTCTTC
TRBV4-1	14	TRBJ1-5	NA	TRBD1	CASSPGTVNQPQHF	TGCGCCAGCAGCCCCGGGACAGTGAATCAGCCCCAGCATTTT
TRBV5-4	15	TRBJ1-1	NA	NA	CASSSTWGGSTEAFF	TGTGCCAGCAGCTCTACATGGGGGGGCAGCACTGAAGCTTTCTTT
TRBV19	13	TRBJ1-5	NA	NA	CASSDDSNQPQHF	TGTGCCAGTAGCGACGATAGCAATCAGCCCCAGCATTTT
TRBV5-1	16	TRBJ2-3	few	TRBD2	CASSWGLAGSTDTQYF	TGCGCCAGCAGCTGGGGACTAGCGGGAAGCACAGATACGCAGTATTTT
TRBV14	15	TRBJ2-3	once	TRBD2	CASSQLAGRTDTQYF	TGTGCCAGCAGCCAACTAGCGGGACGCACAGATACGCAGTATTTT
TRBV5-6	16	TRBJ2-7	NA	NA	CASSLFRQTNSYEQYF	TGTGCCAGCAGCTTGTTCCGACAGACAAACTCCTACGAGCAGTACTTC
TRBV28	15	TRBJ2-7	few	TRBD2	CASTPSSGSLYEQYF	TGTGCCAGCACCCCCTCGAGCGGGAGTCTCTACGAGCAGTACTTC
TRBV4-2	16	TRBJ2-3	NA	NA	CASSQDLARSTDTQYF	TGTGCCAGCAGCCAAGACTTAGCGCGCAGCACAGATACGCAGTATTTT
TRBV10-2	13	TRBJ1-1	NA	TRBD1	CASRDRVYTEAFF	TGCGCCAGCAGGGACAGGGTCTATACTGAAGCTTTCTTT
TRBV5-6	13	TRBJ2-7	NA	NA	CASSSYLPYEQYF	TGTGCCAGCAGCTCCTACCTACCCTACGAGCAGTACTTC
TRBV29-1	11	TRBJ1-1	few	NA	CSVEGGTEAFF	TGCAGCGTTGAAGGGGGGACTGAAGCTTTCTTT
TRBV15	14	TRBJ2-7	NA	TRBD1	CATSRQTGVGEQYF	TGTGCCACCAGCAGACAGACAGGGGTAGGCGAGCAGTACTTC
TRBV28	16	TRBJ2-2	once	TRBD2	CASSLRAGGPSGELFF	TGTGCCAGCAGTTTACGAGCGGGAGGGCCGTCCGGGGAGCTGTTTTTT
TRBV10-3	14	TRBJ2-2	NA	NA	CAIKPGPDTGELFF	TGTGCCATCAAACCAGGTCCCGACACCGGGGAGCTGTTTTTT
TRBV7-6	14	TRBJ2-3	NA	TRBD2	CASSFAGDTDTQYF	TGTGCCAGCAGCTTCGCGGGGGACACAGATACGCAGTATTTT
TRBV30	12	TRBJ2-7	NA	NA	CAWTAGGDEQYF	TGTGCCTGGACAGCGGGCGGCGACGAGCAGTACTTC
TRBV2	15	TRBJ2-7	NA	TRBD2	CASSEGLAVIYEQYF	TGTGCCAGCAGTGAAGGACTAGCGGTTATCTACGAGCAGTACTTC
TRBV5-1	13	TRBJ2-2	few	NA	CASSFGESGELFF	TGCGCCAGCAGCTTTGGGGAATCCGGGGAGCTGTTTTTT
TRBV5-1	13	TRBJ1-1	NA	NA	CASRRGLNNEAFF	TGCGCCAGCCGGCGTGGACTTAATAACGAAGCTTTCTTT
TRBV2	10	TRBJ1-1	many	NA	CASSDLVAFF	TGTGCCAGCAGTGACCTGGTAGCTTTCTTT
TRBV5-1	15	TRBJ1-2	NA	TRBD1	CASSLQRTGPYGYTF	TGCGCCAGCAGCTTGCAGCGGACAGGGCCCTATGGCTACACCTTC
TRBV19	11	TRBJ1-1	NA	NA	CASHSRFEAFF	TGTGCCAGTCACAGTCGGTTTGAAGCTTTCTTT
TRBV10-3	13	TRBJ1-1	NA	NA	CATRLEVGTEAFF	TGTGCCACCCGTTTAGAGGTAGGCACTGAAGCTTTCTTT
TRBV7-6	13	TRBJ1-1	many	NA	CASSLVRNTEAFF	TGTGCCAGCAGCTTAGTGCGGAACACTGAAGCTTTCTTT
TRBV6-5	16	TRBJ1-3	NA	NA	CASSYGAGQGGNTIYF	TGTGCCAGCAGTTACGGGGCAGGCCAAGGCGGAAACACCATATATTTT
TRBV9	13	TRBJ2-3	NA	TRBD2	CASSGGRTDTQYF	TGTGCCAGCTCTGGCGGGAGGACAGATACGCAGTATTTT
TRBV29-1	13	TRBJ2-1	NA	TRBD2	CSVTEGGSGEQFF	TGCAGCGTGACTGAGGGAGGGAGCGGTGAGCAGTTCTTC
TRBV21-1	15	TRBJ1-1	NA	NA	CASSNPKGMNTEAFF	TGTGCCAGCAGCAACCCCAAGGGGATGAACACTGAAGCTTTCTTT
TRBV29-1	13	TRBJ1-1	few	NA	CSVMVGPNTEAFF	TGCAGCGTTATGGTAGGGCCTAACACTGAAGCTTTCTTT
TRBV7-9	14	TRBJ1-3	NA	NA	CASSLDGSGNTIYF	TGTGCCAGCAGCTTAGACGGCTCTGGAAACACCATATATTTT
TRBV9	13	TRBJ2-2	few	NA	CASSVWEPGELFF	TGTGCCAGCAGCGTATGGGAGCCCGGGGAGCTGTTTTTT
TRBV19	14	TRBJ1-2	NA	TRBD1	CASSKGQGLNGYTF	TGTGCCAGCAGTAAAGGACAGGGGTTGAATGGCTACACCTTC
TRBV2	14	TRBJ2-5	NA	NA	CASSPDYIQETQYF	TGTGCCAGCAGCCCTGACTACATCCAAGAGACCCAGTACTTC